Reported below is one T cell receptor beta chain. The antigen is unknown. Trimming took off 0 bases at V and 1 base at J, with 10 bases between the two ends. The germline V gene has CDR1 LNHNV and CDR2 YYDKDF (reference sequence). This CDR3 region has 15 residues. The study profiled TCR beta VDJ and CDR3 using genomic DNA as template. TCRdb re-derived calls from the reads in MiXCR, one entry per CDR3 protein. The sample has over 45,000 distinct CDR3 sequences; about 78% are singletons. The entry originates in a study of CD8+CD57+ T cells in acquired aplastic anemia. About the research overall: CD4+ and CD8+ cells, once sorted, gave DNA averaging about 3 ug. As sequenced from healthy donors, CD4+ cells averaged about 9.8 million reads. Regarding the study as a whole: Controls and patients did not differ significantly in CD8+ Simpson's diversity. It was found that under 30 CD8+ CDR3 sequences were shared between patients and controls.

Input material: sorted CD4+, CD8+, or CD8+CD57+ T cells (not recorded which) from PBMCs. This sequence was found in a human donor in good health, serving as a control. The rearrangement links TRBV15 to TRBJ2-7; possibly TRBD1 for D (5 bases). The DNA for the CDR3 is TGTGCCACCAGCAGAGATCGCACAGGTTCCTACGAGCAGTACTTC. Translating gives CATSRDRTGSYEQYF.